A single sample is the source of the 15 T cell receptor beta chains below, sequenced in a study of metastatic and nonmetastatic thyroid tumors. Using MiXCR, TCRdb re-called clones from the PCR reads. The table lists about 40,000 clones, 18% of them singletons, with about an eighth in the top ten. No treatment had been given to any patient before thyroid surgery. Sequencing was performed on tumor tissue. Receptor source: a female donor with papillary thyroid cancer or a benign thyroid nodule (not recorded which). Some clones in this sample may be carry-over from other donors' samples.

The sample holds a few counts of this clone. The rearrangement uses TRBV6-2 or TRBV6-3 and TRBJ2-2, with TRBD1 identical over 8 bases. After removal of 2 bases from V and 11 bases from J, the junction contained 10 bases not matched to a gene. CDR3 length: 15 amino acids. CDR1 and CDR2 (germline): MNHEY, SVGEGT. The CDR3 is CASSYGGQGLGELFF. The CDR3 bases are TGTGCCAGCAGTTACGGCGGACAGGGACTCGGTGAGCTGTTTTTT.

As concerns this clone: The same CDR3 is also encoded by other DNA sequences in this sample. The CDR3, as DNA: TGTGCCAGCTCACCCCCCTTTGGGACTAGTGGGAGCGAAAGCTACAATGAGCAGTTCTTC. Protein sequence: CASSPPFGTSGSESYNEQFF. The chain carries TRBV18 and TRBJ2-1; the match to TRBD2 covers 8 bases. Germline V gene lookup returns CDR1 KGHSH and CDR2 LQKENI. Germline trimming cut 3 bases from V and 3 bases from J; bases unmatched to any gene: 19. This CDR3 region has 20 residues. The full variable domain, rest sourced from reference TRBV18 and TRBJ2-1, is NAGVMQNPRHLVRRRGQEARLRCSPMKGHSHVYWYRQLPEEGLKFMVYLQKENIIDESGMPKERFSAEFPKEGPSILRIQQVVRGDSAAYFCASSPPFGTSGSESYNEQFFGPGTRLTVL.

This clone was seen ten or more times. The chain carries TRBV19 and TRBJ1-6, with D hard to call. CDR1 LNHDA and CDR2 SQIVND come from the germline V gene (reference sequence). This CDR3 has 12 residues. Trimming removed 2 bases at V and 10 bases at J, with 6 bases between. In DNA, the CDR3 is TGTGCCAGTAGTATACGCGGATCACCCCTCCACTTT. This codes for CASSIRGSPLHF.

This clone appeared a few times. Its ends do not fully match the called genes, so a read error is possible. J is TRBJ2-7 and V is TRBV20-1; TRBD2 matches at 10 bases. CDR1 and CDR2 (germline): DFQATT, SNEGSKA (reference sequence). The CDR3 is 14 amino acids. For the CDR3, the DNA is TGCAGCGCTAGTCTCGCTAGCGGGGGCTACGAGCAGTACTTC. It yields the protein CSASLASGGYEQYF.

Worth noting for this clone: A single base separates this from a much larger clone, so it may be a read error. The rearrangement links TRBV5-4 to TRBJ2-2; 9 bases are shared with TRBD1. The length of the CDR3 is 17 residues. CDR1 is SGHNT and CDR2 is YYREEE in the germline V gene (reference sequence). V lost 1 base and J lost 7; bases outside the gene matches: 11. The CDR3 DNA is TGTGCCAGCAGCTTGTGTCCTACAGGGGGCGCAGACGGGGAGCTGTTTTTT. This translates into CASSLCPTGGADGELFF. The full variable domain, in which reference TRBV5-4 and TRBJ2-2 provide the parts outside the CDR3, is ETGVTQSPTHLIKTRGQQVTLRCSSQSGHNTVSWYQQALGQGPQFIFQYYREEENGRGNFPPRFSGLQFPNYSSELNVNALELDDSALYLCASSLCPTGGADGELFFGEGSRLTVL.

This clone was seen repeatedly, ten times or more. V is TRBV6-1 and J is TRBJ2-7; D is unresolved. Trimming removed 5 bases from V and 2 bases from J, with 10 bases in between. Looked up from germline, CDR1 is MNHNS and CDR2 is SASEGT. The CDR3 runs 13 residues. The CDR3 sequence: CASSFRVPYEQYF. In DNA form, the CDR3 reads TGTGCCAGCAGTTTTAGGGTTCCCTACGAGCAGTACTTC.

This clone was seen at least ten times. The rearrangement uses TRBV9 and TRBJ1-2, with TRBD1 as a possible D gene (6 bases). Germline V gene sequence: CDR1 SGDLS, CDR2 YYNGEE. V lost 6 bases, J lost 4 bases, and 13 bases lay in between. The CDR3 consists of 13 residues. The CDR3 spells CASTPGQRYGYTF. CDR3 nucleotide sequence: TGTGCCAGCACCCCCGGACAGCGCTATGGCTACACCTTC.

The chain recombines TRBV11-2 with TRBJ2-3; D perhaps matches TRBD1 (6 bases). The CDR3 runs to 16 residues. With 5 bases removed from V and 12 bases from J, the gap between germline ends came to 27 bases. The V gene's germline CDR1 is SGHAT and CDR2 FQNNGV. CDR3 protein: CASSLSGALSTDIQYF. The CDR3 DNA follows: TGTGCCAGCAGCCTGTCAGGGGCGCTTAGCACAGATATTCAGTATTTT.

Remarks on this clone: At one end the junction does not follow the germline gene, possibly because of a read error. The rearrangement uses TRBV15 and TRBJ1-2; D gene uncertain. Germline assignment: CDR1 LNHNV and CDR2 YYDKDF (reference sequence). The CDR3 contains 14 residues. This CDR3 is CDTSREAFDYGYTF. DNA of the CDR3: TGTGACACCAGCAGAGAAGCGTTTGACTATGGCTACACCTTC.

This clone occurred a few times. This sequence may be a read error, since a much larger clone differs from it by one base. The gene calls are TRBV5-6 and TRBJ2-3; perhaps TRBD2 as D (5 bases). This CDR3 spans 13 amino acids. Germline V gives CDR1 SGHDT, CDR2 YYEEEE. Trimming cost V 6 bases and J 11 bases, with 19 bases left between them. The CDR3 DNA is TGTGCCAGCATCCCCCGACCCTCTCGGGGGCAGTATTTT. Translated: CASIPRPSRGQYF.

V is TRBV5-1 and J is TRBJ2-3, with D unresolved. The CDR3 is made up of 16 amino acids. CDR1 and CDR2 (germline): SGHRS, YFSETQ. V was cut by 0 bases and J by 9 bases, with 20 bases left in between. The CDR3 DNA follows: TGCGCCAGCAGCTTGGTTATCTGGGGTACCGAAGGCACGCAGTATTTT. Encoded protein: CASSLVIWGTEGTQYF. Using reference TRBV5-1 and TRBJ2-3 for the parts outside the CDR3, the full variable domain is KAGVTQTPRYLIKTRGQQVTLSCSPISGHRSVSWYQQTPGQGLQFLFEYFSETQRNKGNFPGRFSGRQFSNSRSEMNVSTLELGDSALYLCASSLVIWGTEGTQYFGPGTRLTVL.

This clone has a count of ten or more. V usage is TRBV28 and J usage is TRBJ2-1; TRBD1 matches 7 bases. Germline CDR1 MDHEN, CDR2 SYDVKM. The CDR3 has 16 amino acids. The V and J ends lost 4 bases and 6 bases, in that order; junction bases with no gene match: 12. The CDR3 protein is CASSSPQGSGSNEQFF. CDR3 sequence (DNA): TGTGCCAGCAGTTCCCCACAGGGGAGCGGCTCCAATGAGCAGTTCTTC.

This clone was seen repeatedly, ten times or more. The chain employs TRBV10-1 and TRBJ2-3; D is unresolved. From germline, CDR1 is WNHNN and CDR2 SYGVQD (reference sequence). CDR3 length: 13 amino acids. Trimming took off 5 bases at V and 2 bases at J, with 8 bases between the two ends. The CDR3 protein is CASSRELTDTQYF. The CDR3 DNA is TGCGCCAGCAGTCGCGAACTCACAGATACGCAGTATTTT.

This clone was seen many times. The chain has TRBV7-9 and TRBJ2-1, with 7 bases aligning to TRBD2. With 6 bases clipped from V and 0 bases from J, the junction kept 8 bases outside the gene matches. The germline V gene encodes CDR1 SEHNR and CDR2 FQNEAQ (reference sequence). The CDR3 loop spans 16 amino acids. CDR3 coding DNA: TGTGCCAGCAGTACGCTGGGCGGGAGCTCCTACAATGAGCAGTTCTTC. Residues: CASSTLGGSSYNEQFF.

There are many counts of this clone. This chain's CDR3 is CSVEYGGIYGYTF. The CDR3 DNA reads as TGCAGCGTTGAATATGGGGGGATCTATGGCTACACCTTC. The chain uses TRBV29-1 and TRBJ1-2; D perhaps matches TRBD1 (5 bases). The V gene lost 2 bases and the J gene lost 4 bases, with 11 bases spanning the gap. Looked up from germline, CDR1 is SQVTM and CDR2 is ANQGSEA. This CDR3 comprises 13 residues.